The 27 T cell receptor beta chains in this list originate from one sample, sequenced in a study of blood T cell repertoires in COVID-19. Some clones are missing from TCRdb's copy, which holds only in-frame ones; the method was immunoSEQ multiplex PCR. Found here are 150,000 or so clones, 80% to 90% of them singletons; the top ten hold roughly 5%. The sequencing input was peripheral blood. The receptors were gathered from a woman between 50 and 59 years old with COVID-19, enrolled during active disease.

The chain employs TRBV6-5 and TRBJ1-2, with 12 bases identical to TRBD1. The CDR3 is made up of 15 amino acids. CDR1 is MNHEY, CDR2 SVGAGI, per germline. The trim removed 7 bases at V and 6 bases at J, leaving 9 bases unmatched. The CDR3 loop reads CASTGTGGGLHGYTF. CDR3 nucleotides: TGTGCCAGCACCGGGACAGGGGGCGGTCTCCATGGCTACACCTTC.

V usage is TRBV6-1 and J usage is TRBJ1-2; 9 positions match TRBD1. Germline CDR1 is MNHNS and CDR2 is SASEGT. CDR3 length: 14 amino acids. V was clipped by 2 bases and J by 7 bases; unmatched bases: 5. This CDR3 is CASSEITGGVGYTF. The CDR3 coding sequence is TGTGCCAGCAGTGAAATAACAGGGGGCGTTGGCTACACCTTC.

The rearrangement joins TRBV27 to TRBJ1-5; D may be TRBD1 (5 bases). Germline CDR1 reads MNHEY; CDR2 reads SMNVEV (reference sequence). The CDR3 is 16 amino acids. Trimming removed 2 bases at V and 5 bases at J, with 16 bases between. The CDR3 loop reads CASSLGAGLNDQPQHF. The DNA for the CDR3 is TGTGCCAGCAGTTTAGGGGCTGGGCTGAACGATCAGCCCCAGCATTTT.

This chain links TRBV10-3 with TRBJ2-5, with a weak D call TRBD2 (5 bases). Germline lookup yields CDR1 ENHRY and CDR2 SYGVKD. V was trimmed by 2 bases and J by 5 bases, leaving 12 bases between them. The CDR3 consists of 14 residues. CDR3 DNA: TGTGCCATCAGTGAGGTCAGAGGCGGGGAGACCCAGTACTTC. Translating it yields CAISEVRGGETQYF.

This chain connects TRBV5-5 to TRBJ1-2; D remains unclear. Germline V gene sequence: CDR1 SGHKS, CDR2 YYEKEE (reference sequence). Trimming removed 0 bases at V and 2 bases at J, with 5 bases between. The CDR3 is 13 amino acids. CDR3 in amino acids: CASSLDGNYGYTF. In DNA form, the CDR3 reads TGTGCCAGCAGCTTGGACGGGAACTATGGCTACACCTTC.

This clone was seen just once. The chain recombines TRBV19 with TRBJ1-1, with D possibly being TRBD1 (6 bases). Germline V gene sequence: CDR1 LNHDA, CDR2 SQIVND (reference sequence). V lost 6 bases and J lost 0, with 11 bases in between. The CDR3 runs 14 residues. In nucleotides, the CDR3 is TGTGCCAGTAGACACAGGGAGCTGAACACTGAAGCTTTCTTT. Protein product: CASRHRELNTEAFF.

The rearrangement links TRBV5-4 to TRBJ2-1; the match to TRBD2 covers 15 bases. Germline V CDR1 and CDR2: SGHNT, YYREEE (reference sequence). The CDR3 totals 18 residues. J lost 6 bases, V lost 4 bases, and 11 bases had no gene match. CDR3 protein: CASSTGLAGGPWRNEQFF. For the CDR3, the DNA is TGTGCCAGCAGCACCGGACTAGCGGGGGGGCCTTGGCGCAATGAGCAGTTCTTC.

The chain links TRBV5-6 to TRBJ1-1; weak D call: TRBD1 (6 bases). CDR1 SGHDT and CDR2 YYEEEE come from the germline V gene. Trimming stripped 4 bases from V and 5 bases from J, with 12 bases between. CDR3 length: 13 residues. DNA of the CDR3: TGTGCCAGCAGCATAGGGGGAGTGACTGAAGCTTTCTTT. This translates into CASSIGGVTEAFF.

The genes are TRBV7-9 and TRBJ1-1; D is possibly TRBD1 (5 bases). The V end was cut by 5 bases, the J end by 3 bases, with 7 bases between. Germline CDR1 SEHNR, CDR2 FQNEAQ (reference sequence). There are 12 residues in the CDR3. CDR3 sequence reads: CASSDSHTEAFF. In DNA form, the CDR3 reads TGTGCCAGCAGCGACAGTCACACTGAAGCTTTCTTT.

The chain is built from TRBV5-5 and TRBJ2-7; D is uncertain. Trimming removed 3 bases from V and 3 bases from J, with 10 bases in between. Germline V gene lookup returns CDR1 SGHKS and CDR2 YYEKEE (reference sequence). This CDR3 region has 13 residues. CDR3: CASSSPAVYEQYF. The CDR3 DNA follows: TGTGCCAGCAGCTCTCCGGCGGTCTACGAGCAGTACTTC.

The gene calls are TRBV19 and TRBJ2-5; D unclear. Trimming shortened V by 3 bases and J by 2 bases, and 7 bases separated the two germline ends. Germline lookup yields CDR1 LNHDA and CDR2 SQIVND (reference sequence). This CDR3 is 13 amino acids long. CDR3 amino acids: CASSIGLQETQYF. The CDR3 region has the DNA TGTGCCAGTAGTATCGGGTTGCAAGAGACCCAGTACTTC. The full variable domain, completed using reference TRBV19 and TRBJ2-5, is DGGITQSPKYLFRKEGQNVTLSCEQNLNHDAMYWYRQDPGQGLRLIYYSQIVNDFQKGDIAEGYSVSREKKESFPLTVTSAQKNPTAFYLCASSIGLQETQYFGPGTRLLVL.

The rearrangement links TRBV10-3 to TRBJ1-5, with TRBD1 identical over 8 bases. This CDR3 region has 13 residues. The germline CDR1 and CDR2 sequences are ENHRY and SYGVKD. The V segment lost 6 bases and the J segment 6 bases; nucleotides outside the gene matches: 4. The CDR3 coding sequence is TGTGCCATCAGCTCAGGGGGCAGTCAGCCCCAGCATTTT. Protein: CAISSGGSQPQHF.

The CDR3 reads CASSLGLAGGRNNEQFF. The CDR3 nucleotides read TGTGCCAGCAGCTTGGGACTAGCGGGGGGGCGGAACAATGAGCAGTTCTTC. The chain has TRBV7-2 and TRBJ2-1; 16 nucleotides align to TRBD2. The CDR3 runs 17 residues. V was pared by 3 bases and J by 5 bases, with 4 bases of the junction left unmatched. Germline assignment: CDR1 SGHTA and CDR2 FQGNSA.

V is TRBV14 and J is TRBJ2-1; D unresolved. CDR1 SGHDN and CDR2 FVKESK come from the germline V gene. This CDR3 is built from 14 residues. Between the trimmed V and J ends, which lost 1 base and 2 bases, there was a span of 6 bases. DNA for the CDR3: TGTGCCAGCAGCCAAGTGAACACCTACAATGAGCAGTTCTTC. As protein: CASSQVNTYNEQFF.

The V and J genes are TRBV30 and TRBJ2-5; maybe TRBD2 (7 bases). Per the germline V gene, CDR1 is GTSNPN and CDR2 is SVGIG (reference sequence). Trimming took off 3 bases at V and 8 bases at J, with 22 bases between the two ends. This CDR3 comprises 15 residues. The chain's CDR3 is CAWRGGAPRGGTQYF. The CDR3 coding sequence is TGTGCCTGGAGGGGGGGGGCTCCCAGGGGTGGCACCCAGTACTTC.

This clone was detected once. V usage is TRBV9 and J usage is TRBJ2-2, with D possibly TRBD1 on 6 matching bases. Germline-derived CDR1 and CDR2 are SGDLS and YYNGEE. CDR3 length: 16 residues. V lost 4 bases and J 0 bases, leaving 13 bases between the germline ends. CDR3 DNA: TGTGCCAGCAGCCTCAGGGACAAGCCGAACACCGGGGAGCTGTTTTTT. It encodes CASSLRDKPNTGELFF.

The chain couples TRBV28 to TRBJ1-1, with TRBD1 matching over 7 bases. This CDR3 has 14 amino acids. The germline V gene has CDR1 MDHEN and CDR2 SYDVKM. With V trimmed by 8 bases and J by 0 bases, 6 bases remained unmatched. The CDR3 sequence is CASGSTGMNTEAFF. CDR3 sequence (DNA): TGTGCCAGCGGGTCGACAGGGATGAACACTGAAGCTTTCTTT.

This clone was counted a few times. The chain has TRBV15 and TRBJ2-1; D uncertain. The CDR3 extends over 16 amino acids. CDR1 is LNHNV, CDR2 YYDKDF, per germline (reference sequence). The V gene lost 0 bases and the J gene lost 3 bases, with 12 bases spanning the gap. In DNA form, the CDR3 reads TGTGCCACCAGCAGAGATGCAGTGACTTTCTACAATGAGCAGTTCTTC. Protein: CATSRDAVTFYNEQFF.

The chain carries TRBV6-5 and TRBJ1-2; 7 positions agree with TRBD1. Per germline, CDR1 MNHEY and CDR2 SVGAGI. This CDR3 is built from 13 residues. V lost 2 bases and J lost 8; bases outside the gene matches: 5. The CDR3 nucleotides read TGTGCCAGCAGTTACGGACAGGACAAAGGCTACACCTTC. This codes for CASSYGQDKGYTF.

The rearrangement uses TRBV5-1 and TRBJ2-1, with 11 nucleotides matching TRBD2. The CDR3 spans 16 residues. J lost 8 bases, V lost 0 bases, and 7 bases had no gene match. Germline values: CDR1 SGHRS, CDR2 YFSETQ. This CDR3 is CASSLAVGLAGDEQFF. The DNA of the CDR3 is TGCGCCAGCAGCTTGGCCGTTGGACTAGCGGGCGATGAGCAGTTCTTC.

The chain couples TRBV14 to TRBJ2-7, with a possible D match to TRBD2 (7 bases). V lost 2 bases and J lost 0, with 11 bases in between. The germline CDR1 and CDR2 sequences are SGHDN and FVKESK. There are 15 residues in the CDR3. CDR3 nucleotides: TGTGCCAGCAGCCAATCCGGGGGGCCCTCCTACGAGCAGTACTTC. It translates to CASSQSGGPSYEQYF.

The CDR3, as DNA: TGTGCCAGCAGCTTAGAGGGGGCCCCTTCCTACGAGCAGTACTTC. Protein sequence: CASSLEGAPSYEQYF. The gene calls are TRBV11-2 and TRBJ2-7; D is perhaps TRBD1 (6 bases). This CDR3 spans 15 amino acids. Germline loops: CDR1 SGHAT, CDR2 FQNNGV. V dropped 0 bases and J dropped 1 base, with 10 bases sitting between them.

This sequence joins TRBV12-3 or TRBV12-4 and TRBJ1-1; no definite D call. There are 13 residues in the CDR3. Trimming left V 6 bases short and J 1 base short, with 9 bases between. The CDR3 loop reads CASSHTPNTEAFF. CDR3 sequence (DNA): TGTGCCAGCAGCCACACACCGAACACTGAAGCTTTCTTT.

The chain combines TRBV6-6 with TRBJ2-3; the D gene is possibly TRBD1 (6 bases). CDR1 and CDR2 from the germline V gene are MNHNY and SVGAGI (reference sequence). The CDR3 is made up of 16 amino acids. Trimming left V 5 bases short and J 2 bases short, with 17 bases between. The CDR3 here is CASSKGAGVVTDTQYF. CDR3 coding DNA: TGTGCCAGCAGTAAAGGGGCAGGGGTGGTCACAGATACGCAGTATTTT.

The rearrangement uses TRBV5-5 and TRBJ2-3; TRBD1 matches at 9 bases. The germline V gene has CDR1 SGHKS and CDR2 YYEKEE (reference sequence). The CDR3 spans 15 residues. V lost 0 bases and J lost 1; bases outside the gene matches: 0. In DNA, the CDR3 is TGTGCCAGCAGCTTGGGGACAGGGGGCACAGATACGCAGTATTTT. Translation: CASSLGTGGTDTQYF.

The V call is TRBV28, the J call TRBJ2-4, with 8 nucleotides matching TRBD2. The length of the CDR3 is 16 residues. The germline gives CDR1 MDHEN, CDR2 SYDVKM. V dropped 2 bases and J dropped 0; count of bases not matched to a gene: 3. CDR3 bases: TGTGCCAGCAGTTTACCCGGGGGGGCAGCCAAAAACATTCAGTACTTC. Its protein product is CASSLPGGAAKNIQYF.

This clone was recorded a few times. The chain links TRBV29-1 to TRBJ1-2; D is possibly TRBD1 (6 bases). The CDR3 is 13 amino acids. CDR1 SQVTM and CDR2 ANQGSEA come from the germline V gene. Trimming pared 2 bases from V and 5 bases from J, leaving 12 bases between. CDR3 DNA: TGCAGCGTTGAAAAGGGGCAGGGGTATGGCTACACCTTC. Amino acids: CSVEKGQGYGYTF.